The 24 T cell receptor beta chains below come from one sample, sequenced in a study of CD8 T cells in ankylosing spondylitis. MiXCR was run by TCRdb on the 5' RACE reads, yielding one entry per CDR3 protein. Found here are 200,000 to 300,000 distinct CDR3 sequences, more than 25% of them singletons; the top ten hold about 4.2%. Input material: blood, either unsorted or a sorted T cell fraction (not recorded which). The receptors shown here come from a male donor with ankylosing spondylitis or in good health (not recorded which).

The chain is built from TRBV12-3 or TRBV12-4 and TRBJ2-1; D is uncertain. The CDR3 consists of 16 residues. The V end was cut by 5 bases, the J end by 0 bases, with 14 bases between. The CDR3 DNA reads TGTGCCAGCAGTGAACAGAATGAGCCCTCCTACAATGAGCAGTTCTTC. Its protein product is CASSEQNEPSYNEQFF.

The chain has TRBV5-6 and TRBJ2-7; TRBD2 matches at 14 bases. The V segment lost 5 bases and the J segment 2 bases; nucleotides outside the gene matches: 9. The CDR3 loop spans 17 amino acids. Germline values: CDR1 SGHDT, CDR2 YYEEEE. CDR3 sequence: CASRYGTSGGTAYEQYF. The DNA of the CDR3 is TGTGCCAGCAGATACGGGACTAGCGGGGGAACGGCCTACGAGCAGTACTTC.

The rearrangement links TRBV4-1 to TRBJ2-7; D not certain. Per the germline V gene, CDR1 is MGHRA and CDR2 is YSYEKL. Trimming left V 2 bases short and J 0 bases short, with 8 bases between. The CDR3 sequence is 14 residues long. In DNA, the CDR3 is TGCGCCAGCAGCCAACAGGTTAGCTCCTACGAGCAGTACTTC. It is translated as CASSQQVSSYEQYF.

The J gene is TRBJ2-7, the V gene TRBV5-1; D call uncertain. The CDR3 contains 14 residues. The germline V and J ends were trimmed by 3 bases and 6 bases, with 16 bases remaining between them. Germline V gene lookup returns CDR1 SGHRS and CDR2 YFSETQ. The CDR3 DNA sequence: TGCGCCAGCAGCTCAGGCCTCCCGGGCAGCGAGCAGTACTTC. Protein product: CASSSGLPGSEQYF.

This clonotype was found a few times. V gene TRBV10-3 combines with J gene TRBJ2-1; D unclear. The germline V gene encodes CDR1 ENHRY and CDR2 SYGVKD. CDR3 length: 14 residues. V lost 3 bases and J 0 bases, leaving 6 bases between the germline ends. The CDR3, as DNA: TGTGCCATCAGTGACTCTGACTCCTACAATGAGCAGTTCTTC. Amino acid sequence: CAISDSDSYNEQFF.

The chain joins TRBV27 to TRBJ2-3, with 10 nucleotides matching TRBD1. V dropped 2 bases and J dropped 2; count of bases not matched to a gene: 16. CDR1 is MNHEY, CDR2 SMNVEV, per germline (reference sequence). The CDR3 loop spans 20 amino acids. This CDR3 is CASSLVPGQGSKRDTDTQYF. The CDR3 region has the DNA TGTGCCAGCAGTTTAGTCCCGGGACAGGGGAGCAAGAGGGACACAGATACGCAGTATTTT.

The V call is TRBV12-3 or TRBV12-4, the J call TRBJ1-1; perhaps TRBD1 as D (5 bases). Trimming shortened V by 2 bases and J by 1 base, and 8 bases separated the two germline ends. The CDR3 has 14 residues. CDR3 DNA sequence: TGTGCCAGCAGTTTAAGCAGGGCGAACACTGAAGCTTTCTTT. It specifies CASSLSRANTEAFF.

The J gene is TRBJ2-3, the V gene TRBV7-2; 9 positions match TRBD1. The junction had 5 bases not matched to a gene; V was cut back by 5 bases and J by 2 bases. The CDR3 is 15 amino acids. CDR1 is SGHTA and CDR2 is FQGNSA in the germline V gene. The CDR3 region has the DNA TGTGCCAGCAGCCCAGGGGACAGGGACACAGATACGCAGTATTTT. Translating it yields CASSPGDRDTDTQYF.

This chain uses TRBV6-2 or TRBV6-3 with TRBJ1-2; TRBD1 matches at 8 bases. This CDR3 contains 14 residues. After removal of 2 bases from V and 4 bases from J, the junction contained 3 bases not matched to a gene. The germline V gene has CDR1 MNHEY and CDR2 SVGEGT. The CDR3 sequence: CASSYRGQGYGYTF. In DNA, the CDR3 is TGTGCCAGCAGTTACAGAGGACAGGGCTATGGCTACACCTTC.

The chain uses TRBV7-8 and TRBJ1-1; 11 bases map to TRBD1. The germline gives CDR1 SGHVS, CDR2 FQNEAQ. CDR3 length: 15 residues. J gave up 6 bases and V 3 bases, and 6 bases lay outside the gene matches. CDR3 in amino acids: CASSLDRGLGSEAFF. In DNA form, the CDR3 reads TGTGCCAGCAGCTTGGACAGGGGGCTCGGATCTGAAGCTTTCTTT.

The chain has TRBV5-5 and TRBJ2-1; tentatively, D is TRBD2 (5 bases). V dropped 0 bases and J dropped 3 bases, with 13 bases sitting between them. The CDR3 has 16 amino acids. CDR1 SGHKS and CDR2 YYEKEE come from the germline V gene (reference sequence). CDR3 DNA: TGTGCCAGCAGCTTGGGGGAGTTGACGTTCTACAATGAGCAGTTCTTC. Protein sequence: CASSLGELTFYNEQFF.

This clonotype was counted a few times. This sequence joins TRBV6-1 and TRBJ2-2; 9 bases are shared with TRBD2. Germline CDR1 and CDR2: MNHNS and SASEGT. This CDR3 spans 17 amino acids. Losses at the gene ends were 6 bases for V and 2 bases for J; bases not matched to a gene: 10. CDR3 sequence reads: CASRSMSGGRNTGELFF. The DNA of the CDR3 is TGTGCCAGCAGAAGTATGAGCGGGGGGAGAAACACCGGGGAGCTGTTTTTT.

This clonotype was recorded at least ten times. The genes are TRBV20-1 and TRBJ2-7; D is unresolved. V was pared by 1 base and J by 3 bases, with 10 bases between. The CDR3 totals 13 residues. Germline V CDR1 and CDR2: DFQATT, SNEGSKA (reference sequence). CDR3 residues: CSARVSANYEQYF. In DNA form, the CDR3 reads TGCAGTGCTAGAGTGTCAGCTAACTACGAGCAGTACTTC.

This clonotype was seen more than once but under ten times. This sequence joins TRBV27 and TRBJ2-7, with D uncertain. Germline V lookup: CDR1 MNHEY, CDR2 SMNVEV (reference sequence). V was shortened by 3 bases and J by 6 bases, with 12 bases between the two germline ends. The CDR3 contains 13 residues. CDR3 in amino acids: CASSFPDRLEQYF. CDR3 DNA: TGTGCCAGCAGTTTCCCGGACCGGCTCGAGCAGTACTTC.

This clonotype was detected a few times. The chain carries TRBV12-3 or TRBV12-4 and TRBJ2-6, with D possibly matching TRBD1 (6 bases). The CDR3 has 17 amino acids. V was pared by 5 bases and J by 4 bases, with 18 bases between. CDR3 residues: CASSPNTGRGGANVLTF. In nucleotides, the CDR3 is TGTGCCAGCAGTCCGAACACAGGGCGCGGGGGGGCCAACGTCCTGACTTTC.

This clonotype was recorded a few times. The J gene is TRBJ2-7, the V gene TRBV6-2 or TRBV6-3, with D hard to call. Germline V gene data show CDR1 as MNHEY and CDR2 as SVGEGT. V lost 2 bases and J 2 bases, leaving 22 bases between the germline ends. CDR3 size: 18 residues. DNA for the CDR3: TGTGCCAGCAGTTACAAAGTTTATCTGCGACCCATTCCCTACGAGCAGTACTTC. This gives the protein CASSYKVYLRPIPYEQYF.

This chain joins TRBV11-2 and TRBJ2-2; D gene uncertain. Trimming shortened V by 5 bases and J by 2 bases, and 12 bases separated the two germline ends. CDR3 length: 15 amino acids. CDR1 SGHAT and CDR2 FQNNGV come from the germline V gene. The CDR3 DNA sequence: TGTGCCAGCAGCGTAGGACCGATTAACACCGGGGAGCTGTTTTTT. Encoded protein: CASSVGPINTGELFF.

The chain recombines TRBV12-3 or TRBV12-4 with TRBJ1-6; unclear D gene. The CDR3 consists of 13 residues. Trimming left V 5 bases short and J 5 bases short, with 7 bases between. The CDR3, as DNA: TGTGCCAGCAGTGTCAGCAATAATTCACCCCTCCACTTT. It encodes CASSVSNNSPLHF.

The rearrangement joins TRBV27 to TRBJ1-2; D remains unclear. V gave up 7 bases and J gave up 1 base, with 16 bases separating them. Germline V gives CDR1 MNHEY, CDR2 SMNVEV (reference sequence). CDR3 length: 15 amino acids. Here the CDR3 DNA reads TGTGCCAGCAAATCGCGGACGGACCTTAACTATGGCTACACCTTC. Its translation: CASKSRTDLNYGYTF.

This chain connects TRBV5-1 to TRBJ2-3; D might be TRBD1 (6 bases). There are 17 residues in the CDR3. CDR1 and CDR2 from the germline V gene are SGHRS and YFSETQ. The ends were cut back, 0 bases at V and 1 base at J, with 15 bases in the middle. The CDR3 loop reads CASSLDRTAIRTDTQYF. The CDR3 DNA is TGCGCCAGCAGCTTGGATCGGACAGCTATCCGCACAGATACGCAGTATTTT.

This clonotype has only a few counts. J is TRBJ2-5 and V is TRBV14; D remains ambiguous. Trimming cost V 6 bases and J 8 bases, with 10 bases left between them. The length of the CDR3 is 11 residues. The germline V gene encodes CDR1 SGHDN and CDR2 FVKESK. The CDR3 DNA reads as TGTGCCAGCAGTGGTGGGCGAACCCAGTACTTC. It codes for CASSGGRTQYF. Complete variable domain (other parts from reference TRBV14 and TRBJ2-5): EAGVTQFPSHSVIEKGQTVTLRCDPISGHDNLYWYRRVMGKEIKFLLHFVKESKQDESGMPNNRFLAERTGGTYSTLKVQPAELEDSGVYFCASSGGRTQYFGPGTRLLVL.

Only a few counts were recorded for this clonotype. The chain combines TRBV20-1 with TRBJ1-5; D perhaps matches TRBD1 (5 bases). Germline loops: CDR1 DFQATT, CDR2 SNEGSKA (reference sequence). This CDR3 contains 19 residues. V dropped 1 base and J dropped 0 bases, with 22 bases sitting between them. The CDR3: CSARARRGGRGYSNQPQHF. CDR3 nucleotide sequence: TGCAGTGCTAGAGCACGCAGAGGTGGCCGGGGGTATAGCAATCAGCCCCAGCATTTT.

The V gene is TRBV11-2, the J gene TRBJ2-1; TRBD1 matches at 8 bases. V shed 4 bases and J 4 bases; nucleotides not matched to a gene: 12. The CDR3 is made up of 17 amino acids. Germline V gene data show CDR1 as SGHAT and CDR2 as FQNNGV. CDR3 in DNA: TGTGCCAGCAGCTCCCACGTGGACAGGGCCCTATACAATGAGCAGTTCTTC. Translated: CASSSHVDRALYNEQFF.

A note on this clonotype: Relative to the germline gene, one junction end is altered; a read error may explain this. V and J are TRBV7-7 and TRBJ2-2; 13 bases align to TRBD2. The germline gives CDR1 SSHAT, CDR2 FNYEAQ (reference sequence). The CDR3 consists of 18 residues. The CDR3 spells CASSLGGTSGDLTGELFF. CDR3 in DNA: TGTGCTAGCAGCTTAGGAGGGACTAGCGGGGACCTCACCGGGGAGCTGTTTTTT.